The next 22 T cell receptor beta chains were all read from a single sample in a study of blood T cells in healthy people across ages. Primed by a sample-barcoded 5' primer and a J-beta primer mix, a second PCR proceeded for 7 to 11 cycles. Via MiXCR, TCRdb re-called the 5' RACE reads, giving one row per CDR3 protein. The profile covers about 720,000 distinct CDR3 sequences, with 22% appearing a single time and roughly a fifth taken by the ten largest. The sample taken for sequencing was blood. The source of these receptors is a man in his 70s in good health.

This clonotype has more than one count but fewer than ten. This chain links TRBV5-1 with TRBJ1-5; D perhaps matches TRBD1 (6 bases). Germline-derived CDR1 and CDR2 are SGHRS and YFSETQ. This CDR3 has 14 amino acids. The V and J ends lost 3 bases and 0 bases respectively, with 7 bases between them. The CDR3 nucleotides read TGCGCCAGCAGCTCAGGGGTTAGCAATCAGCCCCAGCATTTT. It yields the protein CASSSGVSNQPQHF.

On this clonotype itself: This may come from a read error, since a much larger clone is one base off. The chain has TRBV28 and TRBJ2-1, with a tentative D call TRBD2 (7 bases). The length of the CDR3 is 14 residues. Germline CDR1 reads MDHEN; CDR2 reads SYDVKM. In nucleotides, the CDR3 is TGTGCCAGCAGATCGGGGGGCGGCTACAGTGAGCAGTTCTTC. As protein: CASRSGGGYSEQFF.

V usage is TRBV6-2 or TRBV6-3 and J usage is TRBJ2-1; 12 bases are a match to TRBD2. This CDR3 is built from 16 residues. V shed 6 bases and J 3 bases; nucleotides not matched to a gene: 6. Germline values: CDR1 MNHEY, CDR2 SVGEGT. CDR3 amino acids: CASSQGLAGNYNEQFF. DNA of the CDR3: TGTGCCAGCAGCCAAGGACTAGCGGGAAACTACAATGAGCAGTTCTTC.

CDR3 sequence (DNA): TGTGCCAGTAGTCCGGGACATCTCTCCTACAATGAGCAGTTCTTC. Translation gives CASSPGHLSYNEQFF. The V gene is TRBV19, the J gene TRBJ2-1; TRBD1 is a possible D gene (6 bases). This CDR3 spans 15 amino acids. Germline V gives CDR1 LNHDA, CDR2 SQIVND (reference sequence). Trimming shortened V by 5 bases and J by 0 bases, and 11 bases separated the two germline ends.

The sample holds a few counts of this clonotype. The rearrangement links TRBV29-1 to TRBJ1-2, with a tentative D call TRBD1 (5 bases). This CDR3 has 13 amino acids. With 5 bases removed from V and 3 bases from J, the gap between germline ends came to 13 bases. CDR1 and CDR2 from the germline V gene are SQVTM and ANQGSEA. CDR3 in DNA: TGCAGCGTTATCTCAGGGCCTTACTATGGCTACACCTTC. It yields the protein CSVISGPYYGYTF.

This clonotype was counted a few times. The chain has TRBV21-1 and TRBJ2-5. The DNA end favors TRBJ2-7, so the J call may be wrong. TRBV21-1 is annotated as a pseudogene. The CDR3 has 15 residues. The CDR3 DNA reads as TGTGCCAGCAGCAAAGGGGGATCCTTCTCCTACGAGCAGTACGTC. Translated: CASSKGGSFSYEQYV.

V is TRBV29-1 and J is TRBJ2-1; no clear D gene. The CDR3 has 13 residues. Germline loops: CDR1 SQVTM, CDR2 ANQGSEA. V was pared by 6 bases and J by 5 bases, with 14 bases between. The CDR3 sequence: CSVVWRQHNEQFF. The CDR3 region has the DNA TGCAGCGTCGTATGGCGGCAACACAATGAGCAGTTCTTC.

This clonotype was detected a few times. The genes are TRBV20-1 and TRBJ2-2; TRBD1 aligns across 10 bases. CDR3 length equals 16 residues. Looked up from germline, CDR1 is DFQATT and CDR2 is SNEGSKA (reference sequence). With 3 bases clipped from V and 2 bases from J, the junction kept 6 bases outside the gene matches. The CDR3 is CSARPWDRGNTGELFF. The CDR3 nucleotides are TGCAGTGCTAGGCCATGGGACAGGGGTAACACCGGGGAGCTGTTTTTT.

This clonotype showed up just a few times. The genes are TRBV11-2 and TRBJ2-5; 11 positions match TRBD1. Germline V gene data show CDR1 as SGHAT and CDR2 as FQNNGV. The CDR3 is made up of 14 amino acids. V lost 5 bases and J lost 6; bases outside the gene matches: 5. Here the CDR3 DNA reads TGTGCCAGCAGCGTTGGGACAGGGGGACAGACCCAGTACTTC. Translating gives CASSVGTGGQTQYF.

A few counts support this clonotype. The chain combines TRBV7-9 with TRBJ2-5, with a tentative D call TRBD1 (5 bases). Trimming removed 1 base at V and 5 bases at J, with 17 bases between. This CDR3 is 16 amino acids long. Germline V gene lookup returns CDR1 SEHNR and CDR2 FQNEAQ (reference sequence). CDR3 protein: CASSLVKGNLLETQYF. The CDR3 DNA reads as TGTGCCAGCAGCTTAGTCAAGGGGAACCTTCTGGAGACCCAGTACTTC.

This chain uses TRBV20-1 with TRBJ1-1, with D uncertain. Looked up from germline, CDR1 is DFQATT and CDR2 is SNEGSKA (reference sequence). The CDR3 consists of 14 residues. Deletions cut 0 bases from V and 1 base from J, with 9 bases between. CDR3 DNA: TGCAGTGCTAGAGATCTCTGGGGGAACACTGAAGCTTTCTTT. Encoded protein: CSARDLWGNTEAFF.

The chain links TRBV6-5 to TRBJ1-2; D is undetermined. The germline gives CDR1 MNHEY, CDR2 SVGAGI. This CDR3 is 17 amino acids long. Trimming left V 0 bases short and J 1 base short, with 15 bases between. The CDR3 nucleotides are TGTGCCAGCAGTTACTCGGCGGTCACCTCATTTAACTATGGCTACACCTTC. Translation gives CASSYSAVTSFNYGYTF.

The sample holds one count of this clonotype. V and J are TRBV12-3 or TRBV12-4 and TRBJ1-2; D is uncertain. Trimming pared 5 bases from V and 4 bases from J, leaving 14 bases between. The CDR3 consists of 14 residues. CDR3: CASSRPGGLYGYTF. The CDR3 DNA reads TGTGCCAGCAGTCGGCCGGGAGGCCTCTATGGCTACACCTTC.

The V call is TRBV12-3 or TRBV12-4, the J call TRBJ1-2, with unresolved D. The CDR3 consists of 14 residues. Trimming pared 5 bases from V and 2 bases from J, leaving 12 bases between. This CDR3 is CASSTTPPNYGYTF. The DNA for the CDR3 is TGTGCCAGCAGTACTACACCTCCCAACTATGGCTACACCTTC.

This clonotype came up a few times. CDR3 in DNA: TGCGCCAGCAGCCGTACCGGGACAGGCAGCTTTTACGAGCAGTACGTC. Its protein product is CASSRTGTGSFYEQYV. J is TRBJ2-7 and V is TRBV5-1; 8 positions agree with TRBD1. The ends lost 4 bases at V and 4 bases at J; junction bases unmatched: 13. CDR1 is SGHRS, CDR2 YFSETQ, per germline. CDR3 length: 16 residues.

This clonotype was observed a handful of times. The junction differs from germline at one of its ends, possibly a read error. V usage is TRBV3-1 and J usage is TRBJ2-1, with TRBD1 matching 9 bases. Germline V gene sequence: CDR1 LGHDT, CDR2 YNNKEL (reference sequence). The CDR3 consists of 16 residues. The CDR3 is CASSPSGTGYLRREYF. The CDR3 bases are TGTGCCAGCAGCCCCTCCGGGACAGGGTATCTACGAAGGGAGTACTTC.

V is TRBV28 and J is TRBJ2-4, with 8 positions matching TRBD2. The CDR3 covers 16 residues. Germline V gene lookup returns CDR1 MDHEN and CDR2 SYDVKM. V gave up 0 bases and J gave up 3 bases; unmatched junction bases: 4. The CDR3 loop reads CASSLWGGGNKNIQYF. The CDR3, as DNA: TGTGCCAGCAGTTTATGGGGCGGGGGGAACAAAAACATTCAGTACTTC.

V is TRBV3-1 and J is TRBJ2-7, with D tentatively TRBD1 (6 bases). The CDR3 sequence is 14 residues long. The V gene lost 3 bases and the J gene lost 0 bases, with 9 bases spanning the gap. Germline V gene sequence: CDR1 LGHDT, CDR2 YNNKEL (reference sequence). The CDR3 DNA is TGTGCCAGCAGCCATACAGGGAGCTCCTACGAGCAGTACGTC. This translates into CASSHTGSSYEQYV.

This chain connects TRBV7-2 to TRBJ2-5; 7 nucleotides agree with TRBD1. V dropped 1 base and J dropped 0; count of bases not matched to a gene: 5. Per germline, CDR1 SGHTA and CDR2 FQGNSA. The CDR3 length is 16 residues. The DNA for the CDR3 is TGTGCCAGCAGCTTAGGCCTGACAGGGTACCAAGAGACCCAGTACTTC. This sequence encodes CASSLGLTGYQETQYF.

The chain combines TRBV2 with TRBJ2-7; unclear D gene. The CDR3 is made up of 12 amino acids. From germline, CDR1 is SNHLY and CDR2 FYNNEI. V was cut by 6 bases and J by 1 base, with 7 bases left in between. CDR3 sequence (DNA): TGTGCCAGCAGCGCGACGTCCTACGAGCAGTACTTC. Amino acids: CASSATSYEQYF.

V and J are TRBV7-2 and TRBJ2-1, with a weak D call TRBD2 (6 bases). The CDR3 is 19 amino acids. Looked up from germline, CDR1 is SGHTA and CDR2 is FQGNSA. The V and J ends lost 0 bases and 4 bases respectively, with 22 bases between them. For the CDR3, the DNA is TGTGCCAGCAGCTTAGCCCCACTCTTAGGCAGCGGGCTTTACAATGAGCAGTTCTTC. It translates to CASSLAPLLGSGLYNEQFF. The full variable domain, in which reference TRBV7-2 and TRBJ2-1 provide the parts outside the CDR3, is GAGVSQSPSNKVTEKGKDVELRCDPISGHTALYWYRQSLGQGLEFLIYFQGNSAPDKSGLPSDRFSAERTGGSVSTLTIQRTQQEDSAVYLCASSLAPLLGSGLYNEQFFGPGTRLTVL.

This clonotype appeared once. This sequence joins TRBV2 and TRBJ2-1; 8 bases match TRBD2. V dropped 4 bases and J dropped 4; count of bases not matched to a gene: 9. CDR1 is SNHLY and CDR2 is FYNNEI in the germline V gene. There are 16 residues in the CDR3. CDR3: CASSAGTRDIYNEQFF. In DNA form, the CDR3 reads TGTGCCAGCAGTGCCGGGACTAGAGATATTTACAATGAGCAGTTCTTC.